In its sample, the clone carrying this TCR beta chain was seen many times. Priming with a constant-region primer yielded TCR beta cDNA from roughly 490 ng total RNA. ARM-PCR was slightly modified, and three nested multiplex PCR rounds with it gave rise to the TCR beta libraries. The first two PCR rounds used TRBV1-TRBV30 forward primers with a C-beta reverse primer, roughly 10 cycles each. One entry per CDR3 protein results from TCRdb running MiXCR on the multiplex PCR reads. Found here are a few hundred thousand distinct CDR3 sequences, approximately 58% of them singletons; the top ten hold approximately 15%. Germline assignment: CDR1 MGHRA and CDR2 YSYEKL. Between the trimmed V and J ends, which lost 1 base and 2 bases, there was a span of 9 bases. The CDR3 extends over 14 amino acids. Unsorted whole blood supplied the blood RNA, and germline DNA was isolated too. This entry is derived from a study of tumor-infiltrating lymphocytes in primary liver carcinoma.

The sequence was collected from a young woman with primary liver carcinoma and hepatitis B virus infection. The chain recombines TRBV4-1 with TRBJ2-7, with D possibly being TRBD1 (6 bases). The sample comprised peripheral blood. The CDR3 spells CASSQAQGPYEQYF. The CDR3 coding sequence is TGCGCCAGCAGCCAAGCACAGGGTCCCTACGAGCAGTACTTC.